This T cell receptor (beta chain) was documented in a study of blood T cell repertoires in COVID-19 (dated by TCRdb to the early 2020s). General notes on the study: Collaborator samples came from the United States, Italy and Spain and covered acute and convalescent phases of COVID-19. Nearly every sample came with metadata listing a de-identified subject ID, COVID-19 status, age in years and sex. Samples came from the ongoing ImmuneRACE study (first 160 participants) plus 1,254 subjects from 6 global collaborators. HLA class I and class II types, where available, came from metadata supplied by the sample provider rather than from assay-based typing. The repertoires were released in a freely available public database meant as a resource for research on the immune response to SARS-CoV-2. Subjects who had been exposed to COVID-19, were actively infected with it, or had recovered from it provided the deeply sampled blood TCRbeta repertoires that made up the dataset. The material from the prospective study consisted of cDNA or gDNA derived from T cells, B-cell-depleted T cells, or PBMCs.

The collaborating institutions used their own protocols to collect whole blood in K2EDTA tubes. Collaborator samples were shipped for TCRbeta analysis as frozen whole blood, isolated PBMCs, or DNA extracted from either sample type. TCRbeta CDR3 regions were amplified from genomic DNA using the immunoSEQ Assay, a bias-controlled multiplex PCR. The original methods were these. Within the assay, amplification of reference gene primers was used to estimate how many nucleated cells each sample contained. To quantify the absolute abundance of each unique TCRbeta CDR3 rearrangement, sequence reads were collapsed and filtered. For each sample, productive Simpson clonality was calculated by taking the square root of Simpson's diversity index across productive rearrangements. Not all clones reach the TCRdb copy of this immuneACCESS table, which keeps in-frame sequences only. Checked studies attribute under half of the gap to unresolved V genes and leave the rest unexplained. That table gives V, J and clone size, and the DNA gave D and trimming. This sample holds roughly 130,000 clones; around nine tenths were observed only once. Of the sample, about 3.5% falls within the top ten clones.

General study outcomes and caveats: Clinical and demographic metadata were provided uncurated, with the amount varying by source and participant.

V is reduced by 5 bases and J by 1 base, leaving a spacing of 6 bases between them. Via the germline V gene, CDR1 is KGHDR and CDR2 SFDVKD. From the cysteine through the phenylalanine, the CDR3 covers 13 amino acids. The CDR3 DNA has 39 bases and is translated from base 1. For this clone: The target of this receptor is not known. Qualities for individual bases were not recorded, and no much larger clone is one base off.

Sequencing used peripheral blood. The V gene is TRBV24-1 and the J gene is TRBJ2-3; the D gene identity is not certain. This receptor was identified in a man in his fifties with active COVID-19. CDR3 protein: CATSAEGTDTQYF. In nucleotide form, the sequence is TGTGCCACCAGTGCCGAGGGCACAGATACGCAGTATTTT.